This passage covers 18 T cell receptor beta chains from one sample sequenced in a study of blood T cell repertoires in COVID-19 (dated by TCRdb to about 2020). The method behind the library was the immunoSEQ multiplex PCR assay. TCRdb mirrors the immuneACCESS table, restricted to in-frame sequences. Some clones are absent from its copies; in checked studies, under half trace to an unresolved V gene, and the reason for the others is unknown. In this sample the table shows hundreds of thousands of clones, about 87% of which occur a single time. The biggest ten clones account for over 0.85% of the sample. Sequenced material: PBMCs or T cells enriched from blood (not recorded which). Every receptor here comes from a man aged 45-60 years who had been exposed to COVID-19.

This sequence joins TRBV18 and TRBJ2-1, with 10 bases aligning to TRBD1. V lost 3 bases and J lost 10; bases outside the gene matches: 9. Germline loops: CDR1 KGHSH, CDR2 LQKENI. The CDR3 runs to 15 residues. For the CDR3, the DNA is TGTGCCAGCTCACCCACACCTGGGACAGGGGACGAGCAGTTCTTC. It translates to CASSPTPGTGDEQFF.

The CDR3 DNA reads as TGTGCCAGCACCTCTTGGGGGGACGGCTACACCTTC. Translating it yields CASTSWGDGYTF. The rearrangement joins TRBV6-5 to TRBJ1-2, with D possibly being TRBD1 (5 bases). CDR1 and CDR2 from the germline V gene are MNHEY and SVGAGI. The CDR3 spans 12 residues. Trimming took off 7 bases at V and 8 bases at J, with 14 bases between the two ends.

The chain joins TRBV5-8 to TRBJ1-5; D might be TRBD1 (6 bases). The CDR3 sequence is 15 residues long. Looked up from germline, CDR1 is SGHTS and CDR2 is YDEGEE. Trimming removed 4 bases at V and 2 bases at J, with 13 bases between. The CDR3 spells CASSDTGLGNQPQHF. The CDR3 nucleotides are TGTGCCAGCAGCGATACAGGGTTGGGCAATCAGCCCCAGCATTTT.

This clone was detected only a few times. The rearrangement links TRBV28 to TRBJ1-5, with 10 bases aligning to TRBD1. Germline loops: CDR1 MDHEN, CDR2 SYDVKM. V shed 4 bases, J shed 2 bases, and the junction held 8 bases outside the gene matches. The CDR3 is 17 residues long. The CDR3, as DNA: TGTGCCAGCAGTTCACCGGGACAGGGGTTCGGCAATCAGCCCCAGCATTTT. It translates to CASSSPGQGFGNQPQHF. Full variable domain (rest looked up from reference TRBV28 and TRBJ1-5): DVKVTQSSRYLVKRTGEKVFLECVQDMDHENMFWYRQDPGLGLRLIYFSYDVKMKEKGDIPEGYSVSREKKERFSLILESASTNQTSMYLCASSSPGQGFGNQPQHFGDGTRLSIL.

V usage is TRBV7-2 and J usage is TRBJ1-1; D perhaps matches TRBD1 (6 bases). The CDR3 is 15 amino acids. Per the germline V gene, CDR1 is SGHTA and CDR2 is FQGNSA. With 1 base removed from V and 4 bases from J, the gap between germline ends came to 13 bases. The CDR3 DNA is TGTGCCAGCAGCTTAGGACAGGTTAGGAGCACTGAAGCTTTCTTT. Translating it yields CASSLGQVRSTEAFF.

The V gene is TRBV28, the J gene TRBJ1-2, with TRBD1 identical over 10 bases. This CDR3 has 15 residues. The germline V gene encodes CDR1 MDHEN and CDR2 SYDVKM. J lost 2 bases, V lost 6 bases, and 6 bases had no gene match. The CDR3 sequence: CASSRGTGANYGYTF. For the CDR3, the DNA is TGTGCCAGCAGCCGAGGGACAGGGGCCAACTATGGCTACACCTTC.

The chain recombines TRBV13 with TRBJ1-1, with 9 bases lining up with TRBD1. CDR1 and CDR2 (germline): PRHDT, FYEKMQ (reference sequence). The CDR3 is 15 amino acids. J was trimmed by 0 bases and V by 4 bases; bases with no gene match: 3. DNA for the CDR3: TGTGCCAGCAGCTCGACAGGGGGAATGAACACTGAAGCTTTCTTT. Translation gives CASSSTGGMNTEAFF.

This clone was detected only a few times. The chain couples TRBV10-3 to TRBJ1-3; the D is unclear. Per germline, CDR1 ENHRY and CDR2 SYGVKD. The V and J ends lost 0 bases and 0 bases respectively, with 9 bases between them. This CDR3 comprises 16 residues. CDR3 protein: CAISESSTRSGNTIYF. CDR3 nucleotides: TGTGCCATCAGTGAGTCTAGCACGCGCTCTGGAAACACCATATATTTT.

The J gene is TRBJ1-1, the V gene TRBV30, with D uncertain. This CDR3 region has 13 residues. V was trimmed by 2 bases and J by 0 bases, leaving 7 bases between them. CDR1 is GTSNPN and CDR2 is SVGIG in the germline V gene (reference sequence). The CDR3 DNA is TGTGCCTGGAGTCAACTCTTGAACACTGAAGCTTTCTTT. Translation: CAWSQLLNTEAFF.

This clone was observed once. The chain is built from TRBV2 and TRBJ1-6; weak D call: TRBD1 (5 bases). Deletions cut 6 bases from V and 7 bases from J, with 19 bases between. The length of the CDR3 is 16 residues. The germline gives CDR1 SNHLY, CDR2 FYNNEI. The CDR3 DNA reads as TGTGCCAGCAGGACCGACTGGACATCCGTAAATTCACCCCTCCACTTT. Translation: CASRTDWTSVNSPLHF.

The chain has TRBV2 and TRBJ1-2; D gene uncertain. This CDR3 spans 15 amino acids. Trimming stripped 2 bases from V and 2 bases from J, with 12 bases between. Germline V gene sequence: CDR1 SNHLY, CDR2 FYNNEI. The CDR3 coding sequence is TGTGCCAGCAGTGAACTGAGCGGAGGAAACTATGGCTACACCTTC. Amino acids: CASSELSGGNYGYTF.

This clone has only one observation. This rearrangement joins TRBV19 to TRBJ1-6, with a tentative D call TRBD1 (6 bases). The germline V and J ends were trimmed by 5 bases and 5 bases, with 13 bases remaining between them. CDR3 length equals 15 residues. Germline CDR1 is LNHDA and CDR2 is SQIVND (reference sequence). CDR3 sequence reads: CASSRQARDNSPLHF. The CDR3 bases are TGTGCCAGTAGTCGACAGGCCCGCGATAATTCACCCCTCCACTTT.

The chain uses TRBV5-1 and TRBJ1-1; TRBD1 matches at 8 bases. The CDR3 has 16 amino acids. V shed 0 bases and J 3 bases; nucleotides not matched to a gene: 7. The germline CDR1 and CDR2 sequences are SGHRS and YFSETQ. CDR3: CASSLDMTGEDTEAFF. CDR3 DNA: TGCGCCAGCAGCTTGGACATGACAGGGGAGGACACTGAAGCTTTCTTT. The whole variable domain, filled in from reference TRBV5-1 and TRBJ1-1, reads KAGVTQTPRYLIKTRGQQVTLSCSPISGHRSVSWYQQTPGQGLQFLFEYFSETQRNKGNFPGRFSGRQFSNSRSEMNVSTLELGDSALYLCASSLDMTGEDTEAFFGQGTRLTVV.

The V call is TRBV5-1, the J call TRBJ1-6; 9 nucleotides agree with TRBD1. The V gene's germline CDR1 is SGHRS and CDR2 YFSETQ. CDR3 length: 15 amino acids. J was trimmed by 8 bases and V by 4 bases; bases with no gene match: 7. Here the CDR3 reads CASSRDRAADSPLHF. The CDR3 DNA reads as TGCGCCAGCAGCCGGGACAGGGCAGCGGATTCACCCCTCCACTTT.

This clone has only one observation. The CDR3 DNA reads as TGTGCCAGCACCTCCAGCGGGGCAGTCACAGATACGCAGTATTTT. Its translation: CASTSSGAVTDTQYF. This chain joins TRBV7-3 and TRBJ2-3; 7 bases are shared with TRBD2. The CDR3 covers 15 residues. Germline CDR1 and CDR2: SGHTA and FQGTGA. V dropped 7 bases and J dropped 2; count of bases not matched to a gene: 9.

This clone was recorded only once. This chain uses TRBV6-6 with TRBJ1-2, with 7 bases that match TRBD1. V shed 6 bases and J 7 bases; nucleotides not matched to a gene: 2. Germline loops: CDR1 MNHNY, CDR2 SVGAGI (reference sequence). This CDR3 region has 11 residues. In nucleotides, the CDR3 is TGTGCCAGCAGAGGGGGCGGTGGCTACACCTTC. Its translation: CASRGGGGYTF.

This rearrangement joins TRBV18 to TRBJ1-1; 8 positions match TRBD1. This CDR3 region has 16 residues. V shed 4 bases, J shed 0 bases, and the junction held 7 bases outside the gene matches. Germline V gene lookup returns CDR1 KGHSH and CDR2 LQKENI. CDR3 protein: CASSLGTGGLNTEAFF. The CDR3 DNA follows: TGTGCCAGCTCACTTGGGACAGGAGGATTGAACACTGAAGCTTTCTTT.

The rearrangement joins TRBV25-1 to TRBJ2-7, with 7 bases that match TRBD1. The V gene end was trimmed by 8 bases and the J gene end by 2 bases; junction bases not matched to a gene: 6. Germline assignment: CDR1 MGHDK and CDR2 SYGVNS. This CDR3 is 13 amino acids long. As DNA, the CDR3 is TGTGCCAGCGGGGGACAGTCTCCCTACGAGCAGTACGTC. Translated, it gives CASGGQSPYEQYV.